This passage covers 3 T cell receptor beta chains from one sample sequenced in a study of post-analysis software for immune sequencing data. Regarding the study as a whole: Patients used five TRBV segments, including TRBV5-6, TRBV5-1 and TRBV20-1, more often than controls.

What these receptors recognize is not known. cDNA libraries of TCR beta carried unique molecular identifiers. One entry per CDR3 protein results from TCRdb running MiXCR on the PCR reads. Of 700,000 to 900,000 distinct CDR3 sequences detected, about 43% appear once; the ten largest clones hold 4.9%. What was sequenced was blood. The receptors originated from a girl between 10 and 17 years old with multiple sclerosis.

The chain recombines TRBV7-9 with TRBJ2-1; D is uncertain. Deletions cut 4 bases from V and 4 bases from J, with 8 bases between. CDR1 is SEHNR, CDR2 FQNEAQ, per germline (reference sequence). The CDR3 spans 13 residues. CDR3 protein: CASSSAPYNEQFF. For the CDR3, the DNA is TGTGCCAGCAGCTCCGCCCCATACAATGAGCAGTTCTTC. The full variable domain, its missing parts supplied by reference TRBV7-9 and TRBJ2-1, is DTGVSQNPRHKITKRGQNVTFRCDPISEHNRLYWYRQTLGQGPEFLTYFQNEAQLEKSRLLSDRFSAERPKGSFSTLEIQRTEQGDSAMYLCASSSAPYNEQFFGPGTRLTVL.

This clonotype occurred a few times. In DNA, the CDR3 is TGTGCCAGCAGCTTAGAACGGGCACGCACAGATACGCAGTATTTT. The encoded protein is CASSLERARTDTQYF. This chain connects TRBV11-2 to TRBJ2-3, with D unresolved. The CDR3 loop spans 15 amino acids. The V gene lost 0 bases and the J gene lost 1 base, with 8 bases spanning the gap. CDR1 is SGHAT, CDR2 FQNNGV, per germline.

This clonotype has ten or more counts. The chain links TRBV7-8 to TRBJ2-7; weak D call: TRBD1 (6 bases). Trimming cost V 2 bases and J 1 base, with 9 bases left between them. Germline-derived CDR1 and CDR2 are SGHVS and FQNEAQ. The length of the CDR3 is 14 residues. CDR3 amino acids: CASSLRGQSYEQYF. Here the CDR3 DNA reads TGTGCCAGCAGCTTAAGAGGACAGTCCTACGAGCAGTACTTC.